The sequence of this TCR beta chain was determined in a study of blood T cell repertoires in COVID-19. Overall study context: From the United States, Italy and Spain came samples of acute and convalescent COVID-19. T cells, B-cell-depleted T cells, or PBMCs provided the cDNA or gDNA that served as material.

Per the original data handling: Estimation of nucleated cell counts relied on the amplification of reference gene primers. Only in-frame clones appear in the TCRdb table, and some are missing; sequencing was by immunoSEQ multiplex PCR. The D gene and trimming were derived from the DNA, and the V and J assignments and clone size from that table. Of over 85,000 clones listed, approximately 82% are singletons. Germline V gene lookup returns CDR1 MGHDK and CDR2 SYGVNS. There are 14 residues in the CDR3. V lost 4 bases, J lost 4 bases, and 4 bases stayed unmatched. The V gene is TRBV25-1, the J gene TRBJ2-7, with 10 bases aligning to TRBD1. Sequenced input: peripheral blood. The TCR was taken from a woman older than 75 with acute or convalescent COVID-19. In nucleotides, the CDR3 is TGTGCCAGCAGTGGAGGGACAGGGGCTTACGAGCAGTACTTC. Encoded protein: CASSGGTGAYEQYF.